A single sample gave rise to the 25 T cell receptor beta chains below, sequenced in a study of cytomegalovirus exposure and HLA in healthy donors (dated by TCRdb to about 2017). Libraries were built with the immunoSEQ multiplex PCR assay. TCRdb limited this immuneACCESS table to in-frame rearrangements with V and J called. A share of clones is missing; checked studies link under half to unresolved V genes, and the rest is unexplained. The sample records more than 250,000 clones, roughly 87% of which are singletons. Approximately 1% of the sample is held by the ten biggest clonotypes. Material for sequencing was PBMCs. These receptors came from a woman in her twenties or thirties in good health and CMV-seropositive.

This clone was observed a single time. The J gene is TRBJ1-5, the V gene TRBV19; D is unresolved. The germline V gene encodes CDR1 LNHDA and CDR2 SQIVND (reference sequence). V lost 1 base and J lost 6, with 25 bases in between. The CDR3 consists of 19 residues. The CDR3 sequence is CASSIGLSQEWAVIQPQHF. Here the CDR3 DNA reads TGTGCCAGTAGTATAGGACTGTCCCAGGAGTGGGCTGTGATTCAGCCCCAGCATTTT.

The rearrangement uses TRBV5-1 and TRBJ1-2; 8 positions match TRBD1. V lost 2 bases and J lost 6; bases outside the gene matches: 6. Per germline, CDR1 SGHRS and CDR2 YFSETQ. The CDR3 runs 14 residues. The CDR3 region has the DNA TGCGCCAGCAGCTTCCGACAGGACAGGGATGGCTACACCTTC. This translates into CASSFRQDRDGYTF.

The chain carries TRBV5-1 and TRBJ1-6, with 9 bases aligning to TRBD1. This CDR3 has 15 residues. The J segment lost 9 bases and the V segment lost 3 bases, leaving 7 bases of the junction unmatched. CDR1 and CDR2 from the germline V gene are SGHRS and YFSETQ. The CDR3: CASSSLTGGSSPLHF. The CDR3 DNA follows: TGCGCCAGCAGCTCCTTAACAGGGGGCAGTTCACCCCTCCACTTT.

This chain links TRBV28 with TRBJ1-2; perhaps TRBD1 as D (5 bases). Germline assignment: CDR1 MDHEN and CDR2 SYDVKM. The V end lost 3 bases, the J end lost 4 bases, and 15 bases lay between the germline ends. The CDR3 spans 15 residues. CDR3 region: CASSLLSYDSYGYTF. CDR3 sequence (DNA): TGTGCCAGCAGTTTGCTCTCCTACGACAGCTATGGCTACACCTTC.

The chain has TRBV6-5 and TRBJ2-1; D call uncertain. CDR3 length: 15 residues. V gave up 3 bases and J gave up 6 bases, with 15 bases separating them. The germline CDR1 and CDR2 sequences are MNHEY and SVGAGI. As DNA, the CDR3 is TGTGCCAGCAGTTATCGGCCCCTGGAAACCAATGAGCAGTTCTTC. This sequence encodes CASSYRPLETNEQFF.

This chain joins TRBV6-5 and TRBJ2-7; tentatively, D is TRBD2 (5 bases). V was pared by 0 bases and J by 3 bases, with 9 bases between. This CDR3 contains 14 residues. Germline CDR1 MNHEY, CDR2 SVGAGI. The CDR3 DNA reads as TGTGCCAGCAGTTACTCGCCGGGGAACTACGAGCAGTACTTC. Protein: CASSYSPGNYEQYF.

The rearrangement links TRBV30 to TRBJ2-7; 12 nucleotides agree with TRBD2. J gave up 9 bases and V 5 bases, and 20 bases lay outside the gene matches. The CDR3 has 17 amino acids. The germline CDR1 and CDR2 sequences are GTSNPN and SVGIG (reference sequence). This CDR3 reads CAWALAGGNPPYGVQYF. The CDR3, as DNA: TGTGCCTGGGCACTAGCGGGAGGAAACCCCCCCTACGGTGTGCAGTACTTC. Full variable domain (remainder filled in from reference TRBV30 and TRBJ2-7): SQTIHQWPATLVQPVGSPLSLECTVEGTSNPNLYWYRQAAGRGLQLLFYSVGIGQISSEVPQNLSASRPQDRQFILSSKKLLLSDSGFYLCAWALAGGNPPYGVQYFGPGTRLTVT.

This chain connects TRBV4-2 to TRBJ2-3; TRBD2 matches 7 bases. The length of the CDR3 is 12 residues. Germline V gene lookup returns CDR1 LGHNA and CDR2 YNFKEQ. The trim removed 6 bases at V and 5 bases at J, leaving 2 bases unmatched. DNA of the CDR3: TGTGCCAGCAGGTTAGCGGGAGATACGCAGTATTTT. Translating gives CASRLAGDTQYF.

This clone came up a few times. V and J are TRBV25-1 and TRBJ2-1; the match to TRBD2 covers 14 bases. The V gene's germline CDR1 is MGHDK and CDR2 SYGVNS. CDR3 length: 16 residues. V lost 3 bases and J lost 2; bases outside the gene matches: 0. The CDR3 sequence: CASSETSGRAYNEQFF. Written as DNA, the CDR3 is TGTGCCAGCAGTGAGACTAGCGGGAGGGCCTACAATGAGCAGTTCTTC.

The chain carries TRBV30 and TRBJ1-5; 9 bases match TRBD1. V trimming: 2 bases; J trimming: 3 bases; junction bases outside the gene matches: 8. The CDR3 length is 16 residues. Germline V gene sequence: CDR1 GTSNPN, CDR2 SVGIG (reference sequence). This CDR3 reads CAWSPRGQGPNQPQHF. Written as DNA, the CDR3 is TGTGCCTGGAGTCCCCGGGGACAGGGCCCCAATCAGCCCCAGCATTTT.

The V gene is TRBV9, the J gene TRBJ1-3; D is undetermined. This CDR3 has 13 residues. Germline loops: CDR1 SGDLS, CDR2 YYNGEE. Trimming left V 0 bases short and J 0 bases short, with 1 base between. The CDR3 nucleotides are TGTGCCAGCAGCGTAGCCTCTGGAAACACCATATATTTT. It codes for CASSVASGNTIYF.

J is TRBJ2-2 and V is TRBV4-3; D unresolved. Germline values: CDR1 LGHNA, CDR2 YSLEER. CDR3 length equals 13 residues. V was shortened by 2 bases and J by 3 bases, with 4 bases between the two germline ends. CDR3 in amino acids: CASSQPDTGELFF. The DNA of the CDR3 is TGCGCCAGCAGCCAACCGGACACCGGGGAGCTGTTTTTT.

This rearrangement joins TRBV2 to TRBJ2-7; 11 positions agree with TRBD2. With V trimmed by 4 bases and J by 3 bases, 2 bases remained unmatched. From germline, CDR1 is SNHLY and CDR2 FYNNEI. The CDR3 is made up of 14 amino acids. The chain's CDR3 is CASSGLAGIYEQYF. Written as DNA, the CDR3 is TGTGCCAGCAGTGGACTAGCGGGAATCTACGAGCAGTACTTC.

J is TRBJ2-1 and V is TRBV29-1, with TRBD2 identical over 12 bases. The V and J ends lost 0 bases and 4 bases, in that order; junction bases with no gene match: 4. This CDR3 spans 16 amino acids. Germline CDR1 reads SQVTM; CDR2 reads ANQGSEA. The DNA of the CDR3 is TGCAGCGTTGAAGATGGGACTAGCGGGCAATACAATGAGCAGTTCTTC. Its protein is CSVEDGTSGQYNEQFF.

The V gene is TRBV5-1, the J gene TRBJ2-3; D may be TRBD2 (5 bases). The CDR3 runs 14 residues. Trimming stripped 1 base from V and 2 bases from J, with 8 bases between. CDR1 is SGHRS and CDR2 is YFSETQ in the germline V gene. The CDR3 loop is CASSLTRPTDTQYF. The CDR3 bases are TGCGCCAGCAGCTTGACTAGGCCCACAGATACGCAGTATTTT.

V and J are TRBV27 and TRBJ2-7, with 7 bases fitting TRBD1. CDR3 length equals 15 residues. V lost 5 bases to trimming and J lost 2 bases; unmatched junction nucleotides: 9. Germline V gives CDR1 MNHEY, CDR2 SMNVEV (reference sequence). Here the CDR3 reads CASSPGQVGTYEQYF. In DNA, the CDR3 is TGTGCCAGCAGTCCCGGACAGGTGGGCACCTACGAGCAGTACTTC.

The chain employs TRBV6-5 and TRBJ2-4; TRBD1 matches at 8 bases. The V and J ends lost 4 bases and 8 bases, in that order; junction bases with no gene match: 7. Per germline, CDR1 MNHEY and CDR2 SVGAGI. The length of the CDR3 is 14 residues. CDR3 sequence: CASSSRTGLDIQYF. CDR3 DNA: TGTGCCAGCAGTTCTCGGACAGGGCTGGACATTCAGTACTTC.

The CDR3 region has the DNA TGTGCCAGCAGCTTTGCTAGCGGAGTCTACGAGCAGTACTTC. It encodes CASSFASGVYEQYF. The chain recombines TRBV7-2 with TRBJ2-7; 7 positions agree with TRBD2. Germline V gene sequence: CDR1 SGHTA, CDR2 FQGNSA. V lost 3 bases and J lost 3; bases outside the gene matches: 5. The length of the CDR3 is 14 residues.

The chain has TRBV5-3 and TRBJ1-2; D is ambiguous. Being an ORF, TRBV5-3 has a function that is uncertain. V was shortened by 3 bases and J by 8 bases, with 23 bases between the two germline ends. The CDR3 spans 16 residues. This CDR3 reads CARSCECGQEGQGYTF. The CDR3 DNA reads TGTGCCAGAAGCTGTGAGTGTGGGCAGGAAGGGCAGGGCTACACCTTC.

The chain carries TRBV9 and TRBJ1-4; 9 nucleotides agree with TRBD1. V trimming: 4 bases; J trimming: 6 bases; junction bases outside the gene matches: 10. The CDR3 sequence is 16 residues long. The germline gives CDR1 SGDLS, CDR2 YYNGEE. CDR3 DNA: TGTGCCAGCAGCCTAGGGGGTAGGACAGGGGATGAAAAACTGTTTTTT. Translation: CASSLGGRTGDEKLFF.

This sequence joins TRBV7-6 and TRBJ1-4; 7 bases match TRBD1. The germline CDR1 and CDR2 sequences are SGHVS and FNYEAQ. Germline trimming cut 2 bases from V and 8 bases from J; bases unmatched to any gene: 5. This CDR3 spans 14 amino acids. The CDR3 protein is CASSLTRTGEKLFF. The CDR3 DNA reads as TGTGCCAGCAGCTTAACCAGGACAGGAGAAAAACTGTTTTTT.

The chain couples TRBV5-1 to TRBJ2-1; D is perhaps TRBD1 (5 bases). The V gene's germline CDR1 is SGHRS and CDR2 YFSETQ. The ends were cut back, 0 bases at V and 4 bases at J, with 11 bases in the middle. The CDR3 runs 15 residues. The CDR3 DNA follows: TGCGCCAGCAGCTTGGGGGGCTTCCCTTACAATGAGCAGTTCTTC. Residues: CASSLGGFPYNEQFF.

There are a few counts of this clone. The V call is TRBV7-9, the J call TRBJ1-2; D unresolved. Germline loops: CDR1 SEHNR, CDR2 FQNEAQ (reference sequence). The CDR3 totals 12 residues. Trimming removed 5 bases from V and 5 bases from J, with 9 bases in between. The chain's CDR3 is CASSPERYGYTF. The DNA of the CDR3 is TGTGCCAGCAGCCCCGAACGGTATGGCTACACCTTC.

V and J are TRBV27 and TRBJ2-1; 12 bases fit TRBD2. Trimming removed 5 bases from V and 3 bases from J; junction bases left unmatched: 8. CDR1 is MNHEY, CDR2 SMNVEV, per germline (reference sequence). The CDR3 is made up of 17 amino acids. The CDR3 sequence: CASSPPSGREVYNEQFF. CDR3 in DNA: TGTGCCAGCAGTCCTCCTAGCGGGAGGGAGGTCTACAATGAGCAGTTCTTC.

The chain combines TRBV5-1 with TRBJ1-5, with 7 nucleotides matching TRBD1. Germline V lookup: CDR1 SGHRS, CDR2 YFSETQ. V lost 1 base and J lost 3; bases outside the gene matches: 4. The CDR3 contains 15 residues. CDR3 DNA: TGCGCCAGCAGCTTGACAGGGGAGGCCAATCAGCCCCAGCATTTT. Its translation: CASSLTGEANQPQHF.